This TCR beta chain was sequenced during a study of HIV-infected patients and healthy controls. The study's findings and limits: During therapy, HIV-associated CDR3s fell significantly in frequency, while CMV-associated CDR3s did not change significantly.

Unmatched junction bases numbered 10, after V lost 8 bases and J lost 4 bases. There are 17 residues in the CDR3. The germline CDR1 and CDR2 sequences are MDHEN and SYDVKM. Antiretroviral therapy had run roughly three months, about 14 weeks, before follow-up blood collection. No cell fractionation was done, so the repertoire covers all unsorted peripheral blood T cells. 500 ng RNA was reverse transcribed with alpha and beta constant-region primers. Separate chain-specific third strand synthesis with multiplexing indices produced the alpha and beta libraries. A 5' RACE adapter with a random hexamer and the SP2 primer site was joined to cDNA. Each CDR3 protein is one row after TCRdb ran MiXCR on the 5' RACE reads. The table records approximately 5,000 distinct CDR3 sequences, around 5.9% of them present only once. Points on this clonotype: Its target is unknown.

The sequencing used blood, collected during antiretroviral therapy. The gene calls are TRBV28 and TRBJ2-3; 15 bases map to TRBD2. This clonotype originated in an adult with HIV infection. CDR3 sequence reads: CASEGTSGRPSPDTQYF. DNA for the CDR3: TGTGCCAGCGAGGGGACTAGCGGGAGGCCTAGCCCAGATACGCAGTATTTT.